This T cell receptor beta chain was recorded in a study of early T cells in non-severe SARS-CoV-2 infection. Study-wide findings and caveats: VDJdb matching favored anti-spike CD8 responses, missing private and CD4 specificities.

In regard to this clonotype: Its antigen remains unknown.

V was shortened by 2 bases and J by 7 bases, with 15 bases between the two germline ends. CDR3 size: 15 residues. The germline V gene encodes CDR1 SGHRS and CDR2 YFSETQ. TCRdb called the 5' RACE reads again in MiXCR, with one record for every CDR3 protein. This table holds 40,000 to 45,000 distinct CDR3 sequences, roughly 4.3% found once. The J gene is TRBJ2-2, the V gene TRBV5-1, with D perhaps matching TRBD2 (5 bases). The sample consisted of whole blood. The sequence was obtained from an adult who was a healthcare worker with PCR-confirmed SARS-CoV-2 infection or an uninfected control (not recorded which). CDR3: CASSLSGAPVGELFF. CDR3 DNA sequence: TGCGCCAGCAGCTTAAGCGGAGCCCCGGTCGGGGAGCTGTTTTTT. The whole variable domain, filled in from reference TRBV5-1 and TRBJ2-2, reads KAGVTQTPRYLIKTRGQQVTLSCSPISGHRSVSWYQQTPGQGLQFLFEYFSETQRNKGNFPGRFSGRQFSNSRSEMNVSTLELGDSALYLCASSLSGAPVGELFFGEGSRLTVL.